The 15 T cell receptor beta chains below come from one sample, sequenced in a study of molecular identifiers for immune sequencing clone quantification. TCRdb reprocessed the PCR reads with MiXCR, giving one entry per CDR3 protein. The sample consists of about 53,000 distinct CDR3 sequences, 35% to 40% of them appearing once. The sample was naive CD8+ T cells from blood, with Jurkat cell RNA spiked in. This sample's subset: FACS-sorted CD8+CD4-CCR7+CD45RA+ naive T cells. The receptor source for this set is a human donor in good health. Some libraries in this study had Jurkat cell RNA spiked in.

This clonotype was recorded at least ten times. CDR3 DNA: TGTGCCAGCAGCGCCGACAGGGGCGAGCAGTACTTC. Residues: CASSADRGEQYF. The chain recombines TRBV11-2 with TRBJ2-7; 8 bases are a match to TRBD1. Germline CDR1 is SGHAT and CDR2 is FQNNGV. Trimming took 5 bases from V and 6 from J; bases not matched to a gene: 3. The CDR3 contains 12 residues.

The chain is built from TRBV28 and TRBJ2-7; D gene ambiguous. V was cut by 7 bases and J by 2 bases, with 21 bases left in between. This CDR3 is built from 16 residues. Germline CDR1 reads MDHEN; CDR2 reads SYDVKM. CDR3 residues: CASKPPPVDRAYEQYF. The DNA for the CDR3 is TGTGCCAGCAAGCCGCCTCCGGTAGACCGAGCCTACGAGCAGTACTTC.

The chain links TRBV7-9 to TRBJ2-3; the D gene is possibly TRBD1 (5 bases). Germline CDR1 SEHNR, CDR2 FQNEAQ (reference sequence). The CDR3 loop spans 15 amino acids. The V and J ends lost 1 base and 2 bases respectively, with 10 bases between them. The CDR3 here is CASSLGQGSTDTQYF. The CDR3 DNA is TGTGCCAGCAGCTTAGGTCAGGGATCCACAGATACGCAGTATTTT.

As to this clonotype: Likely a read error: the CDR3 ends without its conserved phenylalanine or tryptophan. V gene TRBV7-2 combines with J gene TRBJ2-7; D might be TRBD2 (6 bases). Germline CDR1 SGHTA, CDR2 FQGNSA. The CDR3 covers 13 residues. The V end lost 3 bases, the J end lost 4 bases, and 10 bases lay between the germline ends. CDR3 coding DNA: TGTGCCAGCAGCTTCGGGACTTTATACGAGCAGTACTCC. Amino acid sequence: CASSFGTLYEQYS.

CDR3 nucleotides: TGTGCCAGCAGCTTAGAACGGGTTGGATCTGGAAACACCATATATTTT. Translation gives CASSLERVGSGNTIYF. V gene TRBV7-8 combines with J gene TRBJ1-3; D remains unclear. The V end was cut by 1 base, the J end by 1 base, with 11 bases between. CDR1 SGHVS and CDR2 FQNEAQ come from the germline V gene. The CDR3 extends over 16 amino acids. Full variable domain (remainder filled in from reference TRBV7-8 and TRBJ1-3): GAGVSQSPRYKVAKRGQDVALRCDPISGHVSLFWYQQALGQGPEFLTYFQNEAQLDKSGLPSDRFFAERPEGSVSTLKIQRTQQEDSAVYLCASSLERVGSGNTIYFGEGSWLTVV.

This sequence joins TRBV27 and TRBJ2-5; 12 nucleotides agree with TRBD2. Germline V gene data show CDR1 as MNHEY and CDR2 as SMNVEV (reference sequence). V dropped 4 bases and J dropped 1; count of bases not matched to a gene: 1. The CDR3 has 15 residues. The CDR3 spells CASSWTSGVQETQYF. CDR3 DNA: TGTGCCAGCAGTTGGACTAGCGGGGTCCAAGAGACCCAGTACTTC.

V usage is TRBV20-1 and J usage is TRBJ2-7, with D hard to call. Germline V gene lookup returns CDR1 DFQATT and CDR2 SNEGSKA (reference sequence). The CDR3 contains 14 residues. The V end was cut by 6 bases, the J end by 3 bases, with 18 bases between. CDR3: CSAMTGGRGYEQYF. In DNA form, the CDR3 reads TGCAGTGCCATGACGGGTGGCAGAGGCTACGAGCAGTACTTC.

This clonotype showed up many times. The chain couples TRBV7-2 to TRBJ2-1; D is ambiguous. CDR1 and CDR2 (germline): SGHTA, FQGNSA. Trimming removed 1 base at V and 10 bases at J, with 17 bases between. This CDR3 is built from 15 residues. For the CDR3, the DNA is TGTGCCAGCAGCTTAGGTCCGGCTCCACGTTTGGAGCAGTTCTTC. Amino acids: CASSLGPAPRLEQFF.

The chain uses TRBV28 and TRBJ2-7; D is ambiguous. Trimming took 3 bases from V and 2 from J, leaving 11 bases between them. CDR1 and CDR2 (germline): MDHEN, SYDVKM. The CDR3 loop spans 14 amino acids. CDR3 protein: CASSFLETTYEQYF. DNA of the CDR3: TGTGCCAGCAGTTTTCTAGAGACCACCTACGAGCAGTACTTC.

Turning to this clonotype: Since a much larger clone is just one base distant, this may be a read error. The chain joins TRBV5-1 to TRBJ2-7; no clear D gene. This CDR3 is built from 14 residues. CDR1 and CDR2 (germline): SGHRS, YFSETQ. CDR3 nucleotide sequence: TGCGCCAGCAGCTTGGGCTCAGGCTGGGCCGAGCAGGACTTC. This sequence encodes CASSLGSGWAEQDF.

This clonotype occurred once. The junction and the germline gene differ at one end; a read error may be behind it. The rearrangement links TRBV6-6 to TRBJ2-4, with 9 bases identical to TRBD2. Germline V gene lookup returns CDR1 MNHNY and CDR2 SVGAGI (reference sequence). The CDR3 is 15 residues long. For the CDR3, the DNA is TGTGCCAGCAGTTGGGATAGCGGGAGAGAAAACCTTCAGTACTTC. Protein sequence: CASSWDSGRENLQYF.

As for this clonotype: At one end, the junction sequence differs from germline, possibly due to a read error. The CDR3 loop is CASRFKDLSGGAAQYF. CDR3 nucleotide sequence: TGTGCCAGCCGTTTTAAGGATTTAAGCGGGGGCGCCGCGCAGTACTTC. J is TRBJ2-7 and V is TRBV28; the match to TRBD2 covers 8 bases. The length of the CDR3 is 16 residues. Per the germline V gene, CDR1 is MDHEN and CDR2 is SYDVKM.

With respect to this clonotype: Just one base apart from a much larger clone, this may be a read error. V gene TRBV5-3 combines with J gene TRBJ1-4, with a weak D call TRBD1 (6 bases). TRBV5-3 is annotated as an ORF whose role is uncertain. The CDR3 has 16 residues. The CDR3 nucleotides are TGTGCCAGCAGCTTTTACAGGGCCGCTGCTAATGAAAAACTGTTTTTT. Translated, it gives CASSFYRAAANEKLFF.

This chain's CDR3 is CASSDSGAPTDTQYF. The CDR3 DNA reads TGTGCCAGCAGCGATAGCGGGGCCCCCACAGATACGCAGTATTTT. V usage is TRBV9 and J usage is TRBJ2-3; 8 nucleotides agree with TRBD2. The CDR3 is 15 amino acids. J gave up 2 bases and V 3 bases, and 5 bases lay outside the gene matches. Germline V gene sequence: CDR1 SGDLS, CDR2 YYNGEE.

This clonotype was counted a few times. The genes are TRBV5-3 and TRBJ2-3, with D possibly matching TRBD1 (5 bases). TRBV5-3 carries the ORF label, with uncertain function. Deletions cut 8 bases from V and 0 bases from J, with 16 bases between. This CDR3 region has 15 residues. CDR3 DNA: TGTGCCAGCAGCCCAACAGGATCTAGCACAGATACGCAGTATTTT. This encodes CASSPTGSSTDTQYF.